This TCR beta chain was captured by sequencing in a study of graft-versus-host responses after intestinal transplantation. Whole-study findings and limits: Patients who carried graft-donor T cell macrochimerism also had high graft-versus-host to host-versus-graft clonal ratios in their allografts.

In the case of this clone: Its antigen is unidentified.

Trimming removed 5 bases at V and 3 bases at J, with 11 bases between. This CDR3 has 15 residues. CDR1 and CDR2 (germline): LNHDA, SQIVND (reference sequence). Method: immunoSEQ multiplex PCR; TCRdb's copy keeps in-frame clones and lacks some. The data hold about 21,000 clones, with roughly 87% observed a single time. This sequence joins TRBV19 and TRBJ2-6; D gene uncertain. This receptor was obtained from a human patient who received an intestinal transplant, so some T cells may come from the graft donor. Source: PBMCs, taken about 63 days after intestinal transplantation. CDR3 nucleotide sequence: TGTGCCAGTAGTTTAGGAAGTGGTGGGGCCAACGTCCTGACTTTC. Its protein product is CASSLGSGGANVLTF.